This paragraph covers one TCR beta chain sequence. Looked up from germline, CDR1 is SGDLS and CDR2 is YYNGEE. The CDR3 runs to 15 residues. V gave up 0 bases and J gave up 4 bases, with 12 bases separating them. The data originate from a study of blood T cell repertoires in COVID-19. The repertoire was sequenced with immunoSEQ multiplex PCR; TCRdb's copy has only in-frame clones and lacks some. The table shows tens of thousands of clones, with approximately 88% occurring only once. This clonotype was obtained from a human donor with active COVID-19. The donor label of this sample is uncertain. The V and J genes are TRBV9 and TRBJ2-3; D might be TRBD1 (6 bases). The sample consisted of peripheral blood. CDR3: CASSVVLGAADTQYF. The CDR3 DNA is TGTGCCAGCAGCGTAGTTCTGGGGGCGGCAGATACGCAGTATTTT. Combining the CDR3 with reference TRBV9 and TRBJ2-3 gives the whole variable domain DSGVTQTPKHLITATGQRVTLRCSPRSGDLSVYWYQQSLDQGLQFLIQYYNGEERAKGNILERFSAQQFPDLHSELNLSSLELGDSALYFCASSVVLGAADTQYFGPGTRLTVL.